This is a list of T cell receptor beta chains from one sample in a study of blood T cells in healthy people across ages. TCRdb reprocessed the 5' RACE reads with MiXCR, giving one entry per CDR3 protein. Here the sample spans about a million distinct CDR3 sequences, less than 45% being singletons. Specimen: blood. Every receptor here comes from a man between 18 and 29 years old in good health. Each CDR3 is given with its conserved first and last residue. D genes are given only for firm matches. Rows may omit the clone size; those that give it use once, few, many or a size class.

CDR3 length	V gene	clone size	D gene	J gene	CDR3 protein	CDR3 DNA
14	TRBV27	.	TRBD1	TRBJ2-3	CASSAGVYRGAQYF	TGTGCCAGCAGTGCAGGAGTTTACAGGGGTGCGCAGTATTTT
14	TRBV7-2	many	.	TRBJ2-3	CASSSSTSTDTQYF	TGTGCCAGCAGCTCCTCTACATCCACAGATACGCAGTATTTT
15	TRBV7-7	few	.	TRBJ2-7	CASSLEAGSYNEQYF	TGTGCTAGCAGCTTAGAGGCCGGATCCTACAATGAGCAGTACTTC
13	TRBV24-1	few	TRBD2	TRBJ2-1	CATSGGGWGEQFF	TGTGCCACCAGTGGGGGGGGGTGGGGTGAGCAGTTCTTC
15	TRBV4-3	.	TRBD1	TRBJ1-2	CASSHKTGDHYGYTF	TGCGCCAGCAGCCACAAAACAGGGGACCACTATGGCTACACCTTC
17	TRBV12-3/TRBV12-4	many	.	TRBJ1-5	CASSLSSLSGGPQPQHF	TGTGCCAGCAGTTTGTCCAGTCTCTCTGGGGGGCCTCAGCCCCAGCATTTT
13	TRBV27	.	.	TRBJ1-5	CASTGARNQPQHF	TGTGCCAGCACCGGTGCGCGCAATCAGCCCCAGCATTTT
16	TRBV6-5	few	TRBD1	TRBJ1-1	CASSPGQGTLTTEAFF	TGTGCCAGCAGCCCAGGACAGGGGACCCTTACCACTGAAGCTTTCTTT
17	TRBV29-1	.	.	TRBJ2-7	CSVEKVATGRSYNEQYF	TGCAGTGTTGAGAAAGTGGCGACGGGGAGGTCCTACAATGAGCAGTACTTC
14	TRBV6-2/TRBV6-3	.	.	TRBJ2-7	CASNNRETTYEQYF	TGTGCCAGCAACAATCGAGAGACCACCTACGAGCAGTACTTC
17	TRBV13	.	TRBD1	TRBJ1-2	CASSLWGSGTGEMGYTF	TGTGCCAGCAGCTTATGGGGGTCCGGGACAGGGGAGATGGGCTACACCTTC
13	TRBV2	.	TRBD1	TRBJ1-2	CASNGQGDYGYTF	TGTGCCAGCAACGGACAGGGGGACTATGGCTACACCTTC
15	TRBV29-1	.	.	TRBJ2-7	CSVEGVPSSYNEQYF	TGCAGCGTTGAAGGGGTGCCGAGCTCCTACAATGAGCAGTACTTC
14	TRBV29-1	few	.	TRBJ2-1	CSVFWGTRMGEQFF	TGCAGCGTTTTTTGGGGAACCCGGATGGGTGAGCAGTTCTTC
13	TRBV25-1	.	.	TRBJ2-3	CASSRMERDTQYF	TGTGCCAGCAGTCGAATGGAACGGGATACGCAGTATTTT
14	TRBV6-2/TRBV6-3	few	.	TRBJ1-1	CASSYDGLNTEAFF	TGTGCCAGCAGTTACGACGGTCTGAACACTGAAGCTTTCTTT
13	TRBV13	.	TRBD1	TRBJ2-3	CATGQGRTDTQYF	TGTGCCACCGGACAGGGGAGAACAGATACGCAGTATTTT
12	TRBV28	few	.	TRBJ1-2	CASTPPGYGYTF	TGTGCCAGCACCCCGCCCGGGTATGGCTACACCTTC
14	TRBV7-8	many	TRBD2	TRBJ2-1	CASSRTSVHNEQFF	TGTGCCAGCAGCCGGACTAGCGTTCACAATGAGCAGTTCTTC
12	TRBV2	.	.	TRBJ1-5	CASSGNSQPQHF	TGTGCCAGCAGTGGAAATTCTCAGCCCCAGCATTTT
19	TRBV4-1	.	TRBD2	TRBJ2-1	CASSRTSGGLREIYKEQFF	TGCGCCAGCAGCCGCACCAGCGGGGGGCTACGTGAGATTTACAAGGAGCAGTTCTTC
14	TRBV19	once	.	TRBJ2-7	CASSIGRGNYEQYF	TGTGCCAGTAGTATCGGCAGGGGTAACTACGAGCAGTACTTC
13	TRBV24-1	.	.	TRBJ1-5	CATSDRDNQPQHF	TGTGCCACCAGTGACCGCGACAATCAGCCCCAGCATTTT
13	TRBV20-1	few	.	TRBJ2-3	CSARDPGPDTQYF	TGCAGTGCTAGAGATCCCGGGCCAGATACGCAGTATTTT
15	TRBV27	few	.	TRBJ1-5	CASSTMTGPNQPQHF	TGTGCCAGCAGTACCATGACAGGACCCAATCAGCCCCAGCATTTT
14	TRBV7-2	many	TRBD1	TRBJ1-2	CASSYGQGDYGYTF	TGTGCCAGCAGTTATGGACAGGGGGACTATGGCTACACCTTC
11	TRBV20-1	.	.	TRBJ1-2	CSAVGQYGYTF	TGCAGTGCCGTAGGACAGTATGGCTACACCTTC
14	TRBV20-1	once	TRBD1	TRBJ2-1	CSARDGTATYEQFF	TGCAGTGCTAGAGATGGGACAGCAACCTACGAGCAGTTCTTC
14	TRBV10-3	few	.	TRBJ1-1	CAISESPAGTEAFF	TGTGCCATCAGTGAGTCACCAGCGGGAACTGAAGCTTTCTTT
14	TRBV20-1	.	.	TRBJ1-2	CSARAGEGNYGYTF	TGCAGTGCTAGAGCCGGGGAGGGCAACTATGGCTACACCTTC
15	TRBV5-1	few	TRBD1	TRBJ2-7	CASSRSTGGSYEQYF	TGCGCCAGCAGCCGTTCGACAGGGGGTTCCTACGAGCAGTACTTC
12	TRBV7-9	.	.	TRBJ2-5	CASTSGMETQYF	TGTGCCAGCACGTCTGGGATGGAGACCCAGTACTTC
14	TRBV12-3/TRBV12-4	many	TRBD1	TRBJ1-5	CASNPDRGDQPQHF	TGTGCCAGCAACCCAGACAGGGGAGATCAGCCCCAGCATTTT
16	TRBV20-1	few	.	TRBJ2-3	CSARDPGLMGLDTQYF	TGCAGTGCTAGAGATCCCGGACTCATGGGTTTGGATACGCAGTATTTT
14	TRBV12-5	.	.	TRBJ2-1	CTSGLGGANNEQFF	TGTACTAGTGGTTTAGGAGGGGCTAACAATGAGCAGTTCTTC
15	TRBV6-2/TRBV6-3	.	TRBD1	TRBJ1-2	CASSSFRTGPNGYTF	TGTGCCAGCAGTTCATTTAGGACAGGCCCTAATGGCTACACCTTC
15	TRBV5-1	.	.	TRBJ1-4	CASSSAGSPNEKLFF	TGCGCCAGCAGCTCGGCCGGGAGTCCAAATGAAAAACTGTTTTTT
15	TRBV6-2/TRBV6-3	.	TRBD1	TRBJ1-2	CASSYSTGWSYGYTF	TGTGCCAGCAGTTACTCGACAGGGTGGAGCTATGGCTACACCTTC
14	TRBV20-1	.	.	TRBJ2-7	CSARDYKSSYEQYF	TGCAGTGCTAGAGATTACAAGAGCTCCTACGAGCAGTACTTC
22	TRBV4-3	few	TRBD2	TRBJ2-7	CASSQDLPSGLFDLASYNEQYF	TGCGCCAGCAGCCAAGATTTGCCTAGCGGATTGTTCGACTTGGCCTCCTACAATGAGCAGTACTTC
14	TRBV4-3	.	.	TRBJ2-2	CASSQDNGQGELFF	TGCGCCAGCAGCCAAGATAACGGGCAAGGGGAGCTGTTTTTT
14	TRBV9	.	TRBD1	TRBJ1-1	CASSPWDRRTEAFF	TGTGCCAGCAGCCCCTGGGACAGGAGGACTGAAGCTTTCTTT
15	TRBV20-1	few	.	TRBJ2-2	CSARDFRKNTGELFF	TGCAGTGCTAGAGATTTCAGAAAGAACACCGGGGAGCTGTTTTTT
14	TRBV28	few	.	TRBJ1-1	CASSLPSPGPKAFF	TGTGCCAGCAGTTTGCCTTCACCGGGACCGAAAGCTTTCTTT
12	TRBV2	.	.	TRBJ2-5	CASSEAGKTQYF	TGTGCCAGCAGTGAAGCGGGAAAGACCCAGTACTTC
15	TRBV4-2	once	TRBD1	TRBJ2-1	CASSQGTSDRGEQFF	TGTGCCAGCAGCCAAGGAACTAGTGACAGGGGTGAGCAGTTCTTC
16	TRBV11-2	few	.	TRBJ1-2	CASSGARWSINYGYTF	TGTGCCAGCAGCGGGGCTAGGTGGTCAATCAACTATGGCTACACCTTC
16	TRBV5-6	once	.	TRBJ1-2	CASSFSGQGTPDGYTF	TGTGCCAGCAGCTTCTCCGGCCAGGGAACGCCCGATGGCTACACCTTC